Presented here are 15 T cell receptor beta chains from one specimen sequenced in a study of T-cell memory formation after mild COVID-19. One entry per CDR3 protein, called by TCRdb with MiXCR from the 5' RACE reads. The table has 450,000 or so distinct CDR3 sequences, roughly 20% seen once. The sample comprised PBMCs or a T cell subset sorted from them (not recorded which). These receptors all stem from an adult woman who had mild COVID-19 (a few samples of this study predate the infection). Cell type and time point are not known.

This chain uses TRBV7-9 with TRBJ1-1, with D maybe TRBD1 (5 bases). Between the trimmed V and J ends, which lost 9 bases and 6 bases, there was a span of 17 bases. The CDR3 length is 13 residues. The germline V gene has CDR1 SEHNR and CDR2 FQNEAQ (reference sequence). The CDR3 nucleotides are TGTGCCAGTCATGCCGTTTTGGGGGCTGAAGCTTTCTTT. Amino acid sequence: CASHAVLGAEAFF.

V gene TRBV20-1 combines with J gene TRBJ2-3; D perhaps matches TRBD1 (5 bases). The V gene's germline CDR1 is DFQATT and CDR2 SNEGSKA (reference sequence). The CDR3 loop spans 14 amino acids. Trimming took 6 bases from V and 4 from J, leaving 17 bases between them. CDR3 sequence (DNA): TGCAGTGCCCCTCGACAGAGATTCCCAGATACGCAGTATTTT. This sequence encodes CSAPRQRFPDTQYF.

This clonotype was counted at least ten times. The CDR3 region has the DNA TGTGCCAGCAGCTCCACCCCGACAGTGGGCGAGCAGTACTTC. This gives the protein CASSSTPTVGEQYF. The chain joins TRBV7-6 to TRBJ2-7; D possibly corresponds to TRBD1 (5 bases). This CDR3 has 14 residues. V lost 4 bases and J lost 6, with 16 bases in between. The germline V gene encodes CDR1 SGHVS and CDR2 FNYEAQ.

The chain has TRBV6-6 and TRBJ1-3, with no clear D. The CDR3 extends over 13 amino acids. V was cut by 7 bases and J by 0 bases, with 7 bases left in between. Germline assignment: CDR1 MNHNY and CDR2 SVGAGI (reference sequence). The CDR3 nucleotides read TGTGCCAGCACCCCCCGCTCTGGAAACACCATATATTTT. Encoded protein: CASTPRSGNTIYF.

Ten or more counts support this clonotype. The chain joins TRBV6-6 to TRBJ2-1; 9 bases map to TRBD2. The CDR3 is made up of 17 amino acids. Per the germline V gene, CDR1 is MNHNY and CDR2 is SVGAGI (reference sequence). Trimming at V came to 0 bases and at J to 7 bases, leaving 10 bases not matched to a gene. For the CDR3, the DNA is TGTGCCAGCAGTTACTCTCCCTGGCGGGAGGGCCAAAATGAGCAGTTCTTC. It codes for CASSYSPWREGQNEQFF.

The chain is built from TRBV29-1 and TRBJ2-2; weak D call: TRBD1 (5 bases). Trimming took 6 bases from V and 1 from J, leaving 9 bases between them. CDR3 size: 13 residues. Germline-derived CDR1 and CDR2 are SQVTM and ANQGSEA. The CDR3 protein is CSVGHVNTGELFF. As DNA, the CDR3 is TGCAGCGTAGGACACGTGAACACCGGGGAGCTGTTTTTT.

This clonotype was seen only once. The chain recombines TRBV29-1 with TRBJ1-1; D gene unclear. The CDR3 has 13 residues. The V gene lost 0 bases and the J gene lost 1 base, with 6 bases spanning the gap. Per germline, CDR1 SQVTM and CDR2 ANQGSEA. The CDR3 DNA reads as TGCAGCGTTGAAGAGGGAAGGAACACTGAAGCTTTCTTT. As protein: CSVEEGRNTEAFF.

Of note for this clonotype: The junction does not match germline at one end; this may be a read error. The gene calls are TRBV12-3 or TRBV12-4 and TRBJ2-2, with D possibly TRBD2 on 5 matching bases. This CDR3 spans 13 amino acids. The CDR3 DNA sequence: TGTGCCAGCAGATTAGACGGGGCCGGGGAGCTGTTTTTT. Amino acid sequence: CASRLDGAGELFF.

This clonotype was detected a few times. The gene calls are TRBV7-6 and TRBJ2-1; 8 bases map to TRBD1. The J segment lost 5 bases and the V segment lost 5 bases, leaving 8 bases of the junction unmatched. Germline assignment: CDR1 SGHVS and CDR2 FNYEAQ. CDR3 length: 15 amino acids. This CDR3 reads CASSARQGYHNEQFF. The CDR3 DNA follows: TGTGCCAGCAGCGCAAGACAGGGGTACCACAATGAGCAGTTCTTC.

The chain carries TRBV23-1 and TRBJ2-2, with D hard to call. TRBV23-1 has ORF status, its function being uncertain. Trimming stripped 0 bases from V and 1 base from J, with 3 bases between. The CDR3 totals 14 residues. In nucleotides, the CDR3 is TGCGCCAGCAGTCAATCCAGGAACACCGGGGAGCTGTTTTTT. Its protein is CASSQSRNTGELFF.

The chain carries TRBV4-1 and TRBJ2-7; D remains unclear. The length of the CDR3 is 13 residues. V shed 4 bases and J shed 5 bases, with 12 bases lying between them. Per the germline V gene, CDR1 is MGHRA and CDR2 is YSYEKL. Written as DNA, the CDR3 is TGCGCCAGCAGCCTCCCGGGTCTCGACGAGCAGTACTTC. Its translation: CASSLPGLDEQYF.

V and J are TRBV12-3 or TRBV12-4 and TRBJ2-1; TRBD1 agrees at 9 bases. V trimming: 4 bases; J trimming: 7 bases; junction bases outside the gene matches: 5. The CDR3 consists of 14 residues. This CDR3 reads CASSWGQGWNEQFF. The DNA for the CDR3 is TGTGCCAGCAGTTGGGGACAGGGTTGGAATGAGCAGTTCTTC.

This chain joins TRBV6-5 and TRBJ1-2; 7 bases align to TRBD1. The CDR3 has 13 amino acids. The ends lost 4 bases at V and 3 bases at J; junction bases unmatched: 2. Per the germline V gene, CDR1 is MNHEY and CDR2 is SVGAGI. The CDR3 bases are TGTGCCAGCAGTTCAGGGGGGGACTATGGCTACACCTTC. Translated, it gives CASSSGGDYGYTF.

The chain employs TRBV6-2 or TRBV6-3 and TRBJ2-7, with D tentatively TRBD1 or TRBD2 (6 bases each). Trimming stripped 7 bases from V and 6 bases from J, with 19 bases between. Germline lookup yields CDR1 MNHEY and CDR2 SVGEGT. The CDR3 contains 14 residues. CDR3 DNA: TGTGCCAGCATCCTACAGGGAGGCGGGCGCGAGCAGTACTTC. Translating it yields CASILQGGGREQYF.

The gene calls are TRBV10-3 and TRBJ1-6; the match to TRBD1 covers 11 bases. In germline, CDR1 is ENHRY, CDR2 SYGVKD. The CDR3 loop spans 13 amino acids. J was trimmed by 8 bases and V by 9 bases; bases with no gene match: 3. CDR3 region: CAIGQGADSPLHF. CDR3 nucleotides: TGTGCCATAGGACAGGGGGCGGATTCACCCCTCCACTTT.